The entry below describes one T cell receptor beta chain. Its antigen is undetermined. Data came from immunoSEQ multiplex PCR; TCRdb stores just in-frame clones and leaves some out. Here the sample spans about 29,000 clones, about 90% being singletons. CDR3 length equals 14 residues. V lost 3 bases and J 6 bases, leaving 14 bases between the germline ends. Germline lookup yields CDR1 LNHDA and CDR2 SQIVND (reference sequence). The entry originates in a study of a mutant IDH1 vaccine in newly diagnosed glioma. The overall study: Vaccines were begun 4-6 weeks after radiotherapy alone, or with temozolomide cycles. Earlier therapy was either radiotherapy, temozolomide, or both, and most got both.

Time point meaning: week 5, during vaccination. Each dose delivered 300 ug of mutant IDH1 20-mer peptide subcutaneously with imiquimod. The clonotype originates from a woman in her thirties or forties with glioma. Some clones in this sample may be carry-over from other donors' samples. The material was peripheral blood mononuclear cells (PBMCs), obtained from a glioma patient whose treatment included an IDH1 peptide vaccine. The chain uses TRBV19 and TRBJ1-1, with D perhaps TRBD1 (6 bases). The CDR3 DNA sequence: TGTGCCAGTAGTATGGGCGACAGGAGGGCTGAAGCTTTCTTT. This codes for CASSMGDRRAEAFF.